This is a list of T cell receptor beta chains from one sample in a study of blood T cell repertoires in COVID-19. TCRdb's copy holds only in-frame clones and misses some; the assay was immunoSEQ multiplex PCR. The sample holds under 200,000 clones, roughly 84% seen once. The specimen sequenced was peripheral blood. The receptor set was obtained from a woman aged 50 to 60 with COVID-19, enrolled during active disease. CDR3s include the opening cysteine and the closing phenylalanine or tryptophan. The D gene is left open where the match is weak. Size is stated for part of the rows, as once, few or many counts, or as a class when the clone is expanded.

>TRBV6-1|15|.|.|TRBJ1-1
CASSEGATGRTEAFF
TGTGCCAGCAGTGAAGGAGCCACAGGGCGGACTGAAGCTTTCTTT
>TRBV6-4|16|TRBD2|.|TRBJ2-2
CASSPGTSGIGGELFF
TGTGCCAGCAGCCCCGGGACTAGCGGCATCGGCGGGGAGCTGTTTTTT
>TRBV5-6|15|TRBD1|.|TRBJ1-4
CASSGRDRGYEKLFF
TGTGCCAGCAGCGGCCGGGACAGGGGGTATGAAAAACTGTTTTTT
>TRBV6-5|13|.|.|TRBJ2-7
CASRRDNSYEQYF
TGTGCCAGCAGACGGGACAACTCCTACGAGCAGTACTTC
>TRBV4-3|16|.|once|TRBJ2-5
CASSQDVRTVQETQYF
TGCGCCAGCAGCCAAGATGTTAGGACAGTCCAAGAGACCCAGTACTTC
>TRBV19|14|TRBD1|.|TRBJ1-4
CASSRDRPEEKLFF
TGTGCCAGTAGTAGGGACAGACCGGAAGAAAAACTGTTTTTT
>TRBV4-1|15|.|.|TRBJ2-3
CASSPASAFRDTQYF
TGCGCCAGCAGTCCTGCTAGCGCCTTCCGGGATACGCAGTATTTT
>TRBV12-3/TRBV12-4|13|.|.|TRBJ1-2
CASRGDWYYGYTF
TGTGCCAGCAGGGGGGACTGGTACTATGGCTACACCTTC
>TRBV7-3|12|.|.|TRBJ2-2
CASSPRSGELFF
TGTGCCAGCAGCCCCCGTTCCGGGGAGCTGTTTTTT
>TRBV20-1|11|.|.|TRBJ2-7
CSAGTFYEQYF
TGCAGTGCTGGGACATTCTACGAGCAGTACTTC
>TRBV6-2/TRBV6-3|16|TRBD1|.|TRBJ1-1
CASSASGTGMNTEAFF
TGTGCCAGCAGCGCCTCCGGGACAGGTATGAACACTGAAGCTTTCTTT
>TRBV5-8|18|.|.|TRBJ1-5
CASSLGTSTFPSNQPQHF
TGTGCCAGCAGCTTGGGGACATCGACCTTTCCCAGCAATCAGCCCCAGCATTTT
>TRBV29-1|14|.|.|TRBJ2-2
CSVEGQTNTGELFF
TGCAGCGTTGAAGGGCAGACGAACACCGGGGAGCTGTTTTTT
>TRBV28|18|TRBD1|few|TRBJ1-2
CASSASGTGKWSNYGYTF
TGTGCCAGCAGTGCCTCCGGGACAGGGAAGTGGTCTAACTATGGCTACACCTTC
>TRBV28|15|.|.|TRBJ2-1
CASSRQASSYNEQFF
TGTGCCAGCAGCCGACAGGCGAGCTCCTACAATGAGCAGTTCTTC
>TRBV11-2|15|TRBD1|.|TRBJ2-7
CASSSLRDSSYEQYF
TGTGCCAGCAGCTCGCTCCGGGACAGCTCCTACGAGCAGTACTTC
>TRBV9|15|TRBD1|.|TRBJ2-7
CASSADRGLVDEQYF
TGTGCCAGCAGCGCCGACAGGGGGCTGGTGGACGAGCAGTACTTC
>TRBV5-1|15|.|.|TRBJ2-1
CASSPAPWPNNEQFF
TGCGCCAGCAGCCCCGCCCCCTGGCCGAACAATGAGCAGTTCTTC
>TRBV5-1|16|TRBD2|many|TRBJ2-1
CASSLDTSGGWNEQFF
TGCGCCAGCAGCCTTGATACTAGCGGGGGATGGAATGAGCAGTTCTTC
>TRBV11-2|14|TRBD1|.|TRBJ2-3
CASSTRQGSDTQYF
TGTGCCAGCAGCACTCGACAGGGCTCAGATACGCAGTATTTT
>TRBV6-6|12|TRBD1|few|TRBJ1-1
CASSTGGTEAFF
TGTGCCAGCAGCACAGGGGGCACTGAAGCTTTCTTT
>TRBV29-1|13|.|.|TRBJ2-2
CSVEGQSPGELFF
TGCAGCGTTGAGGGCCAGTCCCCCGGGGAGCTGTTTTTT
>TRBV19|14|.|once|TRBJ1-5
CATEAGYSNQPQHF
TGTGCCACGGAAGCAGGCTATAGCAATCAGCCCCAGCATTTT
>TRBV19|14|TRBD1|once|TRBJ2-7
CASSSGTGGVEQYF
TGTGCCAGTAGTTCCGGGACAGGGGGCGTCGAGCAGTACTTC
>TRBV27|15|.|.|TRBJ1-2
CASSSMGARLYGYTF
TGTGCCAGCAGTTCCATGGGGGCTCGCCTCTATGGCTACACCTTC
>TRBV9|15|.|.|TRBJ2-3
CASSVVSGSTDTQYF
TGTGCCAGCAGCGTAGTTTCGGGGTCCACAGATACGCAGTATTTT
>TRBV2|16|.|.|TRBJ1-6
CASSEFEAANNSPLHF
TGTGCCAGCAGTGAATTCGAGGCGGCTAATAATTCACCCCTCCACTTT
>TRBV7-2|14|TRBD2|.|TRBJ2-7
CASSFRGGAYEQYF
TGTGCCAGCAGCTTTCGGGGGGGAGCCTACGAGCAGTACTTC
>TRBV6-1|17|.|.|TRBJ2-6
CASSDPRERSGANVLTF
TGTGCCAGCAGTGACCCCCGGGAGCGCTCTGGGGCCAACGTCCTGACTTTC
>TRBV28|15|.|few|TRBJ2-6
CASKNQGEGANVLTF
TGTGCCAGCAAAAACCAGGGCGAAGGGGCCAACGTCCTGACTTTC
>TRBV4-3|15|TRBD2|once|TRBJ2-7
CASSQDSGATYEQYF
TGCGCCAGCAGCCAAGATAGCGGGGCGACCTACGAGCAGTACTTC
>TRBV28|16|.|.|TRBJ1-2
CASSHFRTETLGGYTF
TGTGCCAGCAGCCACTTTCGGACAGAAACCTTAGGGGGCTACACCTTC
>TRBV30|15|TRBD1|.|TRBJ1-1
CAWRGTGGMNTEAFF
TGTGCCTGGAGAGGGACAGGGGGCATGAACACTGAAGCTTTCTTT
>TRBV6-4|13|.|.|TRBJ2-3
CASSVTETDTQYF
TGTGCCAGCAGTGTCACAGAGACAGATACGCAGTATTTT
>TRBV6-5|14|TRBD1|.|TRBJ1-4
CASRVGQGNEKLFF
TGTGCCAGCAGAGTAGGACAGGGGAATGAAAAACTGTTTTTT
>TRBV3-1/TRBV3-2|14|TRBD1|.|TRBJ2-1
CASSQDRGFGEQFF
TGTGCCAGCAGCCAGGACAGGGGTTTTGGTGAGCAGTTCTTC
>TRBV4-1|15|TRBD1|.|TRBJ1-2
CASSQEPTGSYGYTF
TGCGCCAGCAGCCAAGAACCGACAGGGAGCTATGGCTACACCTTC
>TRBV7-9|15|TRBD2|once|TRBJ2-2
CASSRLAGDTGELFF
TGTGCCAGCAGCCGACTAGCGGGGGACACCGGGGAGCTGTTTTTT
>TRBV6-2/TRBV6-3|16|TRBD2|.|TRBJ2-7
CASSDSLSGGGYEQYF
TGTGCCAGCAGTGACTCTTTGAGCGGGGGGGGCTACGAGCAGTACTTC
>TRBV10-2|14|.|.|TRBJ2-7
CASRAGTLTYEQYF
TGCGCCAGCAGGGCCGGGACTCTGACCTACGAGCAGTACTTC
>TRBV30|14|TRBD2|.|TRBJ2-7
CAWRLAGALYEQYF
TGTGCCTGGAGACTAGCGGGGGCTTTATACGAGCAGTACTTC
>TRBV11-3|15|.|.|TRBJ2-5
CASSVDSLTSETQYF
TGTGCCAGCAGCGTTGACAGCCTCACGAGCGAGACCCAGTACTTC
>TRBV11-2|14|TRBD1|.|TRBJ2-7
CASREPGQGYEQYF
TGTGCCAGCAGGGAACCGGGACAGGGCTACGAGCAGTACTTC
>TRBV5-1|15|.|once|TRBJ2-3
CASSDRQDSTDTQYF
TGCGCCAGCAGCGATCGACAGGATAGCACAGATACGCAGTATTTT
>TRBV28|15|.|.|TRBJ2-7
CASSETSPSSYEQYF
TGTGCCAGCAGTGAGACAAGCCCCAGCTCCTACGAGCAGTACTTC
>TRBV12-3/TRBV12-4|13|.|.|TRBJ1-5
CASSFWGEQPQHF
TGTGCCAGCAGTTTCTGGGGAGAGCAGCCCCAGCATTTT